The text below deals with one T cell receptor (beta chain). This clone was observed a few times. The clone's antigen remains unknown. Base-call qualities are not available, and no considerably larger clone is one nucleotide away. This specimen's time point label, per the study, means: human tissue collected at research (rapid) autopsy. Three non-HCT comparator patients with other cancers, having at least five GI tract samples and no known GI disease at death, were selected retrospectively. Autopsy tissues included GI sites from esophagus to rectum, liver, skin and lymphoid organs including spleen, after a median post-mortem interval of approximately nine hours. Each autopsy specimen was cut in two, with one portion flash-frozen in liquid nitrogen and the remainder formalin-fixed, and the outer muscle layers of GI specimens were removed. To extract genomic DNA from frozen tissues, either the Mag-Bind Blood & Tissue DNA HDQ 96 Kit on a Chemagic 360 or the DNeasy Blood & Tissue Kit was used. Because of concern about red blood cell contamination, extracted DNA was further purified using the Genomic DNA Clean & Concentrator-25 kit.

CDR1 and CDR2 are read off the germline V gene (reference sequence) as LGHDT and YNNKEL. The CDR3 goes from the cysteine to the phenylalanine over 15 residues. Of the read, only the CDR3 DNA is kept; its 45 bases are in frame from base 1. The trim is 1 base for V and 3 bases for J, with a gap of 9 bases between the germline ends. This specimen comes from a study of tissue T cells after allogeneic stem cell transplantation (dated by TCRdb to 2022 to 2024). For the wider study: If a tissue had multiple samples, a pathologist reviewed H&E sections so that samples with histologically apparent lymphocytes got priority for sequencing. The study profiled TCR beta repertoires across many tissues from research autopsies of patients with and without GVHD, plus mouse models of GVHD. The human arm was conducted as a prospective observational study, and neither blinding nor randomization was performed.

Study-level results and caveats: The study did not determine which tissue TCRs were alloreactive or antigen-specific, and some clones might have been persisting host cells. Not many T cell clones showed up in more than one patient, yet clustering based on motifs uncovered repertoire signatures that were shared across patients in a tissue-specific way. In both patients and mice, T cells from blood and spleen picked up only a limited part of the TCR repertoire that was detected in tissues. Within patients, how anatomically similar tissues were was a major factor shaping TCR repertoire composition, regardless of disease or transplant status. No blood samples were available for the non-GVHD comparator patients. Sampling depth was acknowledged as a limitation, and the patient cohort was both small and clinically heterogeneous.

Receptors were amplified or captured by the immunoSEQ multiplex PCR assay. Adaptive Biotechnologies performed TCRbeta CDR3 sequencing at survey depth and reported CDR3 sequences, V/J genes, productive frequency, and template counts. Amplification of TCR beta CDR3 regions was performed from genomic DNA rather than from RNA. The authors' pipeline ran thus. Jensen-Shannon divergence served to quantify pairwise repertoire overlap between tissues, with 0 meaning identical and 1 meaning complete divergence. Tissues were grouped by single-linkage agglomerative hierarchical clustering of pairwise JSD values, and the clustering results were shown as dendrograms. GLIPH2 was run on all patient samples with simulation_depth 1000, kmer_min_depth 3, cdr3_length_cutoff 8, keeping groups with more than two unique CDR3s. A standardized tissue-overlap score was calculated by extrapolating Jaccard GLIPH-group overlap across patients to a standard repertoire size of 1000 clones. Linear mixed-effect models, with tissue included as a fixed effect and individual included as a random effect, were used to assess associations of diversity with clinical or experimental variables. In its TCRdb copy, this immuneACCESS table keeps in-frame sequences only and misses some clones. Where compared with another copy, unresolved V genes explain less than half of these, and the others have no known cause. The D gene and trimming were derived from the DNA, and the V and J assignments and clone size from that table. This sample is represented by fewer than 30,000 clones; around 70% of them were singletons. Approximately 7.7% of the sample belongs to the ten largest clones.

The source is a female donor older than 55 with lung cancer. Sequences were derived from tissue from the ileum, sampled at autopsy. The V gene is TRBV3-1 (or the pseudogene TRBV3-2) and the J gene is TRBJ1-4; TRBD1 is perhaps the D gene, given 5 matching bases. The CDR3 reads CASSQGGLSNEKLFF. The DNA sequence reads TGTGCCAGCAGCCAAGGGGGCCTATCTAATGAAAAACTGTTTTTT.